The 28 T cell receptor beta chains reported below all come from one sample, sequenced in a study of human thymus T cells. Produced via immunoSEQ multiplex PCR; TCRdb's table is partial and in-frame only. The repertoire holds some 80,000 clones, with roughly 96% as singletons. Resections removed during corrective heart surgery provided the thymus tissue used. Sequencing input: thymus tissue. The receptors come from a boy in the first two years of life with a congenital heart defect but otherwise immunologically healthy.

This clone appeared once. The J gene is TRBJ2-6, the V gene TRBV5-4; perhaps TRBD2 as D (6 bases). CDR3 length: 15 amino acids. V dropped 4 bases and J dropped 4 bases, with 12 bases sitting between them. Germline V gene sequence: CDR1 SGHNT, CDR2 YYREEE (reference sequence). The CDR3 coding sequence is TGTGCCAGCAGCCCGGAGGGGTGGGGGGCCAACGTCCTGACTTTC. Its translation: CASSPEGWGANVLTF.

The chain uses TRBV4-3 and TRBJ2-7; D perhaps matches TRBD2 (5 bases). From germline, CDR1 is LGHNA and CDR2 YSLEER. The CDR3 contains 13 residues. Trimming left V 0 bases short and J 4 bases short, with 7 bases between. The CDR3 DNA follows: TGCGCCAGCAGCCAAGAAGGAGGATACGAGCAGTACTTC. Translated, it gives CASSQEGGYEQYF.

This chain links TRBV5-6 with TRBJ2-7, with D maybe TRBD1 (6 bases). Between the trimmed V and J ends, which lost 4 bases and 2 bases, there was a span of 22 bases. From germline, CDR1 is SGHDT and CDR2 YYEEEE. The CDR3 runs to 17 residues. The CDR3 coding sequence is TGTGCCAGCAGCAGTTGGGGTGAAGGGGGACGGCCCTACGAGCAGTACTTC. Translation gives CASSSWGEGGRPYEQYF.

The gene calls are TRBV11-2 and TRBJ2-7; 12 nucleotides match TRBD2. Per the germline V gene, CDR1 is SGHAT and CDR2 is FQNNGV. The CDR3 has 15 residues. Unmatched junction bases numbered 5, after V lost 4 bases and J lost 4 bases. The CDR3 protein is CASSSRTSGKYEQYF. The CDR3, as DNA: TGTGCCAGCAGCTCCCGGACTAGCGGGAAATACGAGCAGTACTTC.

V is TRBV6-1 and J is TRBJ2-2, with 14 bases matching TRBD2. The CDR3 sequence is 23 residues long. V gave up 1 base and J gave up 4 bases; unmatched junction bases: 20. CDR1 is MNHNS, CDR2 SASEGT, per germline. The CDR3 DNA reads TGTGCCAGCAGTGAAGAGAGGGTTATTCCGACGGGACTAGCGGGAGTGCGCACCGGGGAGCTGTTTTTT. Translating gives CASSEERVIPTGLAGVRTGELFF.

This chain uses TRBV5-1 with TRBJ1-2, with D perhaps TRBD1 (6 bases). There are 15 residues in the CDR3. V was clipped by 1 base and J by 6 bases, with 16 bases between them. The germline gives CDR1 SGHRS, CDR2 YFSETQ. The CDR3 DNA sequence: TGCGCCAGCAGCTTGCACAGGGTAAACTGGGATGGCTACACCTTC. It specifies CASSLHRVNWDGYTF.

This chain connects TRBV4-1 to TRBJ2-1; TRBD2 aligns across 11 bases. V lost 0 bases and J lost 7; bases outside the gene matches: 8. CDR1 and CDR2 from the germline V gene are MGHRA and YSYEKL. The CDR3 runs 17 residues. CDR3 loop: CASSQDGGLAGGNEQFF. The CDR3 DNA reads TGCGCCAGCAGCCAAGATGGAGGACTAGCGGGTGGGAATGAGCAGTTCTTC.

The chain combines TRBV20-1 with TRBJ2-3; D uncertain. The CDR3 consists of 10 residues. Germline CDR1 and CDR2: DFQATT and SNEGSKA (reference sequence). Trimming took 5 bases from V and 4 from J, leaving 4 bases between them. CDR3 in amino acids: CSASSDTQYF. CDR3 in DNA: TGCAGTGCTTCCTCAGATACGCAGTATTTT.

The CDR3 region is CSVEETYRAFTDTQYF. CDR3 nucleotides: TGCAGCGTTGAGGAGACCTACAGAGCTTTCACAGATACGCAGTATTTT. The chain has TRBV29-1 and TRBJ2-3; D remains ambiguous. The CDR3 runs 16 residues. CDR1 SQVTM and CDR2 ANQGSEA come from the germline V gene. V was cut by 3 bases and J by 2 bases, with 18 bases left in between.

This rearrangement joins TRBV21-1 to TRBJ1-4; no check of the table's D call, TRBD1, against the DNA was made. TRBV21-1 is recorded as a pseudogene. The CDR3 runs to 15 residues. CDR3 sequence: CASSMQGKACEKLFF. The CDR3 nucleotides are TGTGCCAGCAGCATGCAGGGAAAGGCGTGTGAAAAACTGTTTTTT.

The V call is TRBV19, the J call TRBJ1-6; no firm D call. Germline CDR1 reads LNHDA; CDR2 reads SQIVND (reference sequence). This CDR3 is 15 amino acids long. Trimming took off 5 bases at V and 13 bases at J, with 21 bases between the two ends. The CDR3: CASSYSLYAPVPLHF. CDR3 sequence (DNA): TGTGCCAGTAGTTACAGTTTATACGCCCCAGTGCCCCTCCACTTT. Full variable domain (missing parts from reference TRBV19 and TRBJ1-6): DGGITQSPKYLFRKEGQNVTLSCEQNLNHDAMYWYRQDPGQGLRLIYYSQIVNDFQKGDIAEGYSVSREKKESFPLTVTSAQKNPTAFYLCASSYSLYAPVPLHFGNGTRLTVT.

Written as DNA, the CDR3 is TGTGCCAGCAGCCCCCGGGCGGGGACAGGGATCCACGAGCAGTACTTC. Protein: CASSPRAGTGIHEQYF. The rearrangement joins TRBV14 to TRBJ2-7; 9 bases match TRBD1. V lost 4 bases, J lost 5 bases, and 12 bases stayed unmatched. Germline-derived CDR1 and CDR2 are SGHDN and FVKESK. This CDR3 has 16 amino acids.

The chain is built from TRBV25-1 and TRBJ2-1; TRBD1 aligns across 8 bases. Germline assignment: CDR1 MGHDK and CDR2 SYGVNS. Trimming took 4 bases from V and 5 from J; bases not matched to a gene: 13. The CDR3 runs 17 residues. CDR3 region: CASSGSSGGQEHNEQFF. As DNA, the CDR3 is TGTGCCAGCAGTGGATCCTCAGGGGGCCAGGAACACAATGAGCAGTTCTTC. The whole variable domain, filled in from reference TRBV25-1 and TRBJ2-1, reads EADIYQTPRYLVIGTGKKITLECSQTMGHDKMYWYQQDPGMELHLIHYSYGVNSTEKGDLSSESTVSRIRTEHFPLTLESARPSHTSQYLCASSGSSGGQEHNEQFFGPGTRLTVL.

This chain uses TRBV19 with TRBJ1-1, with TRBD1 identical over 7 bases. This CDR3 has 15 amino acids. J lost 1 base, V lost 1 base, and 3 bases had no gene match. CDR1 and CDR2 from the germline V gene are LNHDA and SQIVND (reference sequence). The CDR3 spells CASSIGQGKNTEAFF. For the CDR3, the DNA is TGTGCCAGTAGTATAGGACAGGGCAAGAACACTGAAGCTTTCTTT. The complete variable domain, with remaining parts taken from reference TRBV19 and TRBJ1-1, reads DGGITQSPKYLFRKEGQNVTLSCEQNLNHDAMYWYRQDPGQGLRLIYYSQIVNDFQKGDIAEGYSVSREKKESFPLTVTSAQKNPTAFYLCASSIGQGKNTEAFFGQGTRLTVV.

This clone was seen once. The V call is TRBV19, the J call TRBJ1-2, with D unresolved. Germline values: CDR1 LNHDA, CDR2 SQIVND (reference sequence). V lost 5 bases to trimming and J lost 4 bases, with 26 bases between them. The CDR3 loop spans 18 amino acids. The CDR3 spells CASSPRRSGPKRFYGYTF. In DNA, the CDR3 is TGTGCCAGTAGTCCGAGGCGGAGTGGACCAAAGAGGTTCTATGGCTACACCTTC.

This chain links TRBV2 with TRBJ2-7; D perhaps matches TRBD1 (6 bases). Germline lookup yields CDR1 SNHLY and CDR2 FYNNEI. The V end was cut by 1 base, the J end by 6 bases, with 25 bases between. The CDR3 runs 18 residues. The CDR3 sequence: CASSEGLSGQPALGEQYF. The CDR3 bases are TGTGCCAGCAGTGAAGGACTATCTGGACAGCCGGCTCTGGGCGAGCAGTACTTC.

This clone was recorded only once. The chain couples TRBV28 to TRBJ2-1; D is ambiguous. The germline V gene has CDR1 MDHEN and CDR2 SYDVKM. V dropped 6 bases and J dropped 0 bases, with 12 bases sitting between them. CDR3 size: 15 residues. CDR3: CASSPRQTSYNEQFF. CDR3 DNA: TGTGCCAGCAGCCCTCGCCAAACCTCCTACAATGAGCAGTTCTTC.

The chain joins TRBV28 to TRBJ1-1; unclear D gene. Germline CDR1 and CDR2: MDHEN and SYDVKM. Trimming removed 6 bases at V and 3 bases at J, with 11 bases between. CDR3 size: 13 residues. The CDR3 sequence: CASSWTDDTEAFF. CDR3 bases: TGTGCCAGCAGCTGGACCGACGACACTGAAGCTTTCTTT.

This CDR3 is CASSQGSLGPSHFNEQFF. The CDR3 DNA reads as TGTGCCAGCAGCCAAGGCTCCTTGGGACCCTCTCACTTCAATGAGCAGTTCTTC. The rearrangement joins TRBV14 to TRBJ2-1, with D tentatively TRBD1 or TRBD2 (5 bases each). The CDR3 consists of 18 residues. The germline V and J ends were trimmed by 1 base and 6 bases, with 22 bases remaining between them. The V gene's germline CDR1 is SGHDN and CDR2 FVKESK. The full variable domain, its missing parts supplied by reference TRBV14 and TRBJ2-1, is EAGVTQFPSHSVIEKGQTVTLRCDPISGHDNLYWYRRVMGKEIKFLLHFVKESKQDESGMPNNRFLAERTGGTYSTLKVQPAELEDSGVYFCASSQGSLGPSHFNEQFFGPGTRLTVL.

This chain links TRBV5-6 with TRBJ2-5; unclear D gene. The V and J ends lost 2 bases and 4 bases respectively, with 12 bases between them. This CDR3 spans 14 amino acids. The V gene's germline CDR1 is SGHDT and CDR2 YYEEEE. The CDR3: CASSFTPPRETQYF. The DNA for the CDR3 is TGTGCCAGCAGCTTTACCCCCCCGAGAGAGACCCAGTACTTC.

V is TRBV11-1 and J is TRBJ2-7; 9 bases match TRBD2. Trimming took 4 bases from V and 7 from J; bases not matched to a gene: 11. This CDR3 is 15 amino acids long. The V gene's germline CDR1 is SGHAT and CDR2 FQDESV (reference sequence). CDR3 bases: TGTGCCAGCAGCTCTACCGGGACTCTAGCGGGAGAGCAGTACTTC. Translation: CASSSTGTLAGEQYF.

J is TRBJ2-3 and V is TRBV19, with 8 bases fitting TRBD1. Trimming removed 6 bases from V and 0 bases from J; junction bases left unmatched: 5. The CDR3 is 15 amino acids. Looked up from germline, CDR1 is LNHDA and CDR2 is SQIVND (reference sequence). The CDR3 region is CASRGGQGSTDTQYF. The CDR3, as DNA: TGTGCCAGTAGAGGAGGACAGGGTAGCACAGATACGCAGTATTTT.

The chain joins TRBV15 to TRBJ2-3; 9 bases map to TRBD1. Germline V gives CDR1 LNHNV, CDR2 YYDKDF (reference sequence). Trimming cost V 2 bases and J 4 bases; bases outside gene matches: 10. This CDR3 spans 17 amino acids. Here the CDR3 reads CATSRCRTGVPPDTQYF. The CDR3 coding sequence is TGTGCCACCAGCAGATGCCGGACAGGGGTGCCACCAGATACGCAGTATTTT.

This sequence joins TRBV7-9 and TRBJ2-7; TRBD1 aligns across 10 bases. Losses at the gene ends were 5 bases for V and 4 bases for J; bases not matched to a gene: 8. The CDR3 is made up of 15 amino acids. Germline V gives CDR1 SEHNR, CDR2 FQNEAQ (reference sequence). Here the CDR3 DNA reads TGTGCCAGCAGCAGACTTGGGGACAGGGGATACGAGCAGTACTTC. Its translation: CASSRLGDRGYEQYF.

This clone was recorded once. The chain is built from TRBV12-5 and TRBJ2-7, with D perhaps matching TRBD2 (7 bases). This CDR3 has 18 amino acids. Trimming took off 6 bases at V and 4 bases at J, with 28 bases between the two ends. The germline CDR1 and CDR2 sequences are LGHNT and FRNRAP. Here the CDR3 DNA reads TGTGCTAGTGGCCCTGACCGGGGGGCGGGGACCGAAAGATACGAGCAGTACTTC. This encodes CASGPDRGAGTERYEQYF.

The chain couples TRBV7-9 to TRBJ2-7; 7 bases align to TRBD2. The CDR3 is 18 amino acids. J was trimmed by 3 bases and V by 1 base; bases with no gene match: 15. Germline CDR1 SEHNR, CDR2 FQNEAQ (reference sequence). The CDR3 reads CASSLEGRMRGRNYEQYF. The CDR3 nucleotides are TGTGCCAGCAGCTTAGAAGGGAGGATGCGCGGGAGAAACTACGAGCAGTACTTC.

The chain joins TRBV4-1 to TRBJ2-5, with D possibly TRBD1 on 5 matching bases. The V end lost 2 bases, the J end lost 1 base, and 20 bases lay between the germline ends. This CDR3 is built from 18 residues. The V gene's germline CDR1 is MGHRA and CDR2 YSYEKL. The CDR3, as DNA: TGCGCCAGCAGCCAACGCCCCCCAATAACAGGAACCCAAGAGACCCAGTACTTC. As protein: CASSQRPPITGTQETQYF.

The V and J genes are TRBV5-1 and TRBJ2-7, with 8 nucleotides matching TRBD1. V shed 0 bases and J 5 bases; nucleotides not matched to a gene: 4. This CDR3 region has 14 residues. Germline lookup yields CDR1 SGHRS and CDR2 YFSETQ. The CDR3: CASSLVQGANEQYF. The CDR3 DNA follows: TGCGCCAGCAGCTTGGTGCAGGGGGCGAACGAGCAGTACTTC.